This T cell receptor beta chain was found in a study of cytomegalovirus exposure and HLA in healthy donors. Study-wide context: In a later analysis, the roughly 120 validation repertoires were reported to have used the same platform as the 550 to 850 first-cohort repertoires.

As for this clone: Its specificity is unknown.

Measured with immunoSEQ multiplex PCR; TCRdb has only the in-frame clones, and not every one. In the table there are 130,000 to 150,000 clones, approximately 85% of which are singletons. Points from the study as a whole: The classifier was said to identify cytomegalovirus status with high specificity and sensitivity. Cytomegalovirus-associated status was assigned to approximately 160 TCR beta chains. Whilst most TCR sequences proved rare, a subset of public TCRs occurred across many donors.

Per germline, CDR1 SGHNT and CDR2 YENEEA. V gave up 0 bases and J gave up 5 bases; unmatched junction bases: 6. The length of the CDR3 is 16 residues. This TCR was recovered from a woman in her 30s in good health and CMV-seronegative. The chain carries TRBV11-3 and TRBJ1-5, with TRBD1 matching 8 bases. The sequenced sample was PBMCs. The CDR3 reads CASSLERGQAYQPQHF. CDR3 DNA sequence: TGTGCCAGCAGCTTAGAGCGGGGACAGGCCTATCAGCCCCAGCATTTT.